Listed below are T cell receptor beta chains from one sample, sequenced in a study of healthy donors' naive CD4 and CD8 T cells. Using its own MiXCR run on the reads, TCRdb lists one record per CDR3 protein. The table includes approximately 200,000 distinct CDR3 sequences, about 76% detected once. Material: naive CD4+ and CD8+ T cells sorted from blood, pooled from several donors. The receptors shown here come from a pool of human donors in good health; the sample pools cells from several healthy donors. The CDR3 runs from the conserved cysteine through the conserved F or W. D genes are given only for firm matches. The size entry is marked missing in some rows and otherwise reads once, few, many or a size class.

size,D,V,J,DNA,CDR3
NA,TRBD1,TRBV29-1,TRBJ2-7,TGCAGCGTGGAAGACAGGGCCCGGGACGAGCAGTACTTC,CSVEDRARDEQYF
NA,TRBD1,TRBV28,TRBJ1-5,TGTGCCAGCAGGGACAGGGGAGGCAATCAGCCCCAGCATTTT,CASRDRGGNQPQHF
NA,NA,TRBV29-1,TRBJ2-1,TGCAGCTACCAACCTAGTTACAATGAGCAGTTCTTC,CSYQPSYNEQFF
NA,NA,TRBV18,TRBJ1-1,TGTGCCAGCTCACGTCCGAAAGACACTGAAGCTTTCTTT,CASSRPKDTEAFF
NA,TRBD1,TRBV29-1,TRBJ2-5,TGCAGCGTTGCCCAGGGGGTGGAGACCCAGTACTTC,CSVAQGVETQYF
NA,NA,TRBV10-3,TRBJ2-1,TGTGCCATCAGTGAGTCTACAACCGGGCAGTTCTTC,CAISESTTGQFF
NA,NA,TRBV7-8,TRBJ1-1,TGTGCCAGCAGATTAGAGGGAGGGATTTACGCGGTTGAAGCTTTCTTT,CASRLEGGIYAVEAFF
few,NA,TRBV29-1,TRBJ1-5,TGCAGCGTCGTTGACAGGCCTGATAGCAATCAGCCCCAGCATTTT,CSVVDRPDSNQPQHF
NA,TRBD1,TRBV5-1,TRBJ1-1,TGCGCCAGCAGCTTGGGAGGGGGCGAGAACACTGAAGCTTTCTTT,CASSLGGGENTEAFF
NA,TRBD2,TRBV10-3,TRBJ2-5,TGTGCCATCAGTGAAACAGCGGGGAGAGAGACCCAGTACTTC,CAISETAGRETQYF
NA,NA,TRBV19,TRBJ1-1,TGTGCCAGTAGAAAACAGAGTTTGAACACTGAAGCTTTCTTT,CASRKQSLNTEAFF
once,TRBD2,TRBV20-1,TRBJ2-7,TGCAGTGCTACAGGACTAGCGGGAAGCTACGAGCAGTACTTC,CSATGLAGSYEQYF
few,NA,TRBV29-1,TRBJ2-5,TGCAGCGTGGAGGGGGGAGCAGAGACCCAGTACTTC,CSVEGGAETQYF
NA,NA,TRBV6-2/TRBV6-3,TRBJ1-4,TGTGCCAGCAGTTACCGGACGGGAAGGAATAATGAAAAACTGTTTTTT,CASSYRTGRNNEKLFF
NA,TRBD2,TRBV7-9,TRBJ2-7,TGTGCCAGCAGCTTACGTCGTGGCGGGAGGGGTACCTACGAGCAGTACTTC,CASSLRRGGRGTYEQYF
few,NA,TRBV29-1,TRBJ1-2,TGCAGCGTTGAAGCAGGGGTCGGCTACACCTTC,CSVEAGVGYTF
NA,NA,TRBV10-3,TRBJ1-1,TGTGCCATCAGTGAACTGGAGAACACTGAAGCTTTCTTT,CAISELENTEAFF
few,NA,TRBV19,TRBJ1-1,TGTGCCAGTAGTATTTGGGTTCTAGACGGAAACACTGAAGCTTTCTTT,CASSIWVLDGNTEAFF
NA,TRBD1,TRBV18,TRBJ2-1,TGTGCCAGCTCACCGGGACAGGGGTCCTACAATGAGCAGTTCTTC,CASSPGQGSYNEQFF
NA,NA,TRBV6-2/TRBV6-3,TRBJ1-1,TGTGCCAGCAGATTAAACCGCATCCAGGGACTCCTGTTCTTT,CASRLNRIQGLLFF
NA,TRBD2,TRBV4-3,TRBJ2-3,TGCGCCAGCAGCCAAGACCCCTTAGCGGGAGCAGATACGCAGTATTTT,CASSQDPLAGADTQYF
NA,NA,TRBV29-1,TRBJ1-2,TGCAGCGTGAGGGGGAGCTATGGCTACACCTTC,CSVRGSYGYTF
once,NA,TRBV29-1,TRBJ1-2,TGCAGCGTTACCTCCACGGGAGGCTACACCTTC,CSVTSTGGYTF
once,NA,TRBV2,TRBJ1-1,TGTGCCAGCAGTGAAGTAGGGTGGAACACTGAAGCTTTCTTT,CASSEVGWNTEAFF
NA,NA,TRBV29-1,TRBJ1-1,TGCAGCGTTGAAAACCCAGGCGGGCACACTGAAGCTTTCTTT,CSVENPGGHTEAFF
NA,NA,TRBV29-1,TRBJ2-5,TGCAGCGTTGATCACCTTCAAGAGACCCAGTACTTC,CSVDHLQETQYF
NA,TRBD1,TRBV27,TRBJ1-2,TGTGCCAGCACCCCGACAGGGGCATCCTATGGCTACACCTTC,CASTPTGASYGYTF
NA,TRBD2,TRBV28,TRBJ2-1,TGTGCCAGCAGATCGGGACTAGCGTCCAATGAGCAGTTCTTC,CASRSGLASNEQFF
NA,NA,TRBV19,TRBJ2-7,TGTGCCAGCAGTATAAAGGGGGGCCCTACCTACGAGCAGTACTTC,CASSIKGGPTYEQYF
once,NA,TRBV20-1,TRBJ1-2,TGCAGTGCTAGAGTCTCCGCAAATCACTATGGCTACACCTTC,CSARVSANHYGYTF
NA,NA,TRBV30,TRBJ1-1,TGTGCCTGGAGTGTTACGTTAGTCGGCACTGAAGCTTTCTTT,CAWSVTLVGTEAFF
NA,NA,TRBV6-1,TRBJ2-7,TGTGCCAGCAGTGAATGGACGGGCAGGGAAGGCGAGCAGTACTTC,CASSEWTGREGEQYF
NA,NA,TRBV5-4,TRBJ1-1,TGTGCCAGCAGCTTATTACCGAACACTGAAGCTTTCTTT,CASSLLPNTEAFF
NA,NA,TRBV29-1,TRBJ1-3,TGCAGCGTTGTGGGGCCCTCTGGAAACACCATATATTTT,CSVVGPSGNTIYF
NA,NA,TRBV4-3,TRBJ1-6,TGCGCCAGCAGCCTTACAAGCTCCTATAATTCACCCCTCCACTTT,CASSLTSSYNSPLHF
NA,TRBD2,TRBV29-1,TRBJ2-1,TGCAGCTCGGTCGGACTAGCGGGAGGATTGAGCTCCTACAATGAGCAGTTCTTC,CSSVGLAGGLSSYNEQFF
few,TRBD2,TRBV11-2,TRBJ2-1,TGTGCCAGCAGCTCGTTTAGCGGGACTTACAATGAGCAGTTCTTC,CASSSFSGTYNEQFF
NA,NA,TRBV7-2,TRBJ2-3,TGTGCCAGCAGCTTGAGTCGGGCGACAACAGATACGCAGTATTTT,CASSLSRATTDTQYF
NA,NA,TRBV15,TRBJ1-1,TGTGCCACCCTTCGCAGGGGATTCGACACTGAAGCTTTCTTT,CATLRRGFDTEAFF
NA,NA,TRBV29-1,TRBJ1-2,TGCAGCGTATCCAGGGGAGGCGATGGCTACACCTTC,CSVSRGGDGYTF
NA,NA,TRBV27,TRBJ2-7,TGTGCCAGCAGTTCCCTCCTCTCCTACGAGCAGTACTTC,CASSSLLSYEQYF
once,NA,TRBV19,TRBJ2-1,TGTGCCAGTAGTAACCGGGACGGCTACAATGAGCAGTTCTTC,CASSNRDGYNEQFF
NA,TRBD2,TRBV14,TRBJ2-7,TGTGCCAGCAGCCAAGCGGGGGGAGGCTACGAGCAGTACTTC,CASSQAGGGYEQYF
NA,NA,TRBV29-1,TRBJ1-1,TGCAGCGTTGGACTTCTCGCGGGGAACACTGAAGCTTTCTTT,CSVGLLAGNTEAFF
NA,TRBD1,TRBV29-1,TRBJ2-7,TGCAGCGTCTCCCGGACAGGGACCACCTACGAGCAGTACTTC,CSVSRTGTTYEQYF
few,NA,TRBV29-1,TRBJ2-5,TGCAGCGTTGAGTATACGAAAGAGACCCAGTACTTC,CSVEYTKETQYF
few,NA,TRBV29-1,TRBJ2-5,TGCAGCGTTGAAGTACGCGGCAGGGTTGAGACCCAGTACTTC,CSVEVRGRVETQYF
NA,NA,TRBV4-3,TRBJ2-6,TGCGCCAGCAGCCAAGAGGACAGATCGACTATTTCTGGGGCCAACGTCCTGACTTTC,CASSQEDRSTISGANVLTF
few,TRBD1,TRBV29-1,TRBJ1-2,TGCAGCGTCCCGGGACAGGGCGTACCTAACTATGGCTACACCTTC,CSVPGQGVPNYGYTF
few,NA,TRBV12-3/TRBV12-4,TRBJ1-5,TGTGCCAGCCAAAAGGAGGGGATTAGCAATCAGCCCCAGCATTTT,CASQKEGISNQPQHF
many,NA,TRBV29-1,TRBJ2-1,TGCAGCGTTGAGGCCCGCGGGGAATACAATGAGCAGTTCTTC,CSVEARGEYNEQFF